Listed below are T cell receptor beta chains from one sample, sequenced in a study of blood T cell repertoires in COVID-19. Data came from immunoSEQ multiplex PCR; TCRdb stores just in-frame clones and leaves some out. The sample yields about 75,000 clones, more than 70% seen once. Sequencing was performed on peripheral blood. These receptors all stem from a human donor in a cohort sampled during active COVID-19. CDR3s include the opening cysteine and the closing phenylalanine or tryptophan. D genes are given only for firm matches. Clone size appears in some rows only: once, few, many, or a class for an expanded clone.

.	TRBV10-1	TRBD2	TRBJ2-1	TGCGCCAGCAGTGAGGAGCGGCTAGCGGGAGTCGGCAATGAGCAGTTCTTC	CASSEERLAGVGNEQFF
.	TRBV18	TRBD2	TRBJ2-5	TGTGCCAGCTCACTTCTACCGGGACTAGCGGGGGAAGAGACCCAGTACTTC	CASSLLPGLAGEETQYF
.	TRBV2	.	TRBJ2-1	TGTGCCAGCGATCGGGACGGGAGCTCCTACAATGAGCAGTTCTTC	CASDRDGSSYNEQFF
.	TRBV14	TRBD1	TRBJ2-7	TGTGCCAGCAGCCGGGGACAGGGGGCGTCCTACGAGCAGTACTTC	CASSRGQGASYEQYF
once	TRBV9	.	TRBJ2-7	TGTGCCAGAAAGGGGTGTTACGAGCAGTACTTC	CARKGCYEQYF
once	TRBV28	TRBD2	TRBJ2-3	TGTGCCAGCAGTGCCACCTTACTAGCGGGAGGGCGTCCCCAGTATTTT	CASSATLLAGGRPQYF
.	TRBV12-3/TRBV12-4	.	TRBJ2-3	TGTGCCAGCACACCCCAGGGAACAGATACGCAGTATTTT	CASTPQGTDTQYF
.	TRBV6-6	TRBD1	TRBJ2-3	TGTGCCAGCAGTTACGGGACAGGTTCTAGCACAGATACGCAGTATTTT	CASSYGTGSSTDTQYF
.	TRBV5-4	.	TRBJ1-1	TGTGCCAGCAGCTTGGCCGGGGGGAACACTGAAGCTTTCTTT	CASSLAGGNTEAFF
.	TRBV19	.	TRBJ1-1	TGTGCCAGTAGTATGCTCCAGGGTACTGAAGCTTTCTTT	CASSMLQGTEAFF
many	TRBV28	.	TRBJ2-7	TGTGCCAGCAGTTCAGGAGGGGGCGGCTCCTACGAGCAGTACTTC	CASSSGGGGSYEQYF
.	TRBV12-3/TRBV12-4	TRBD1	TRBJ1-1	TGTGCCAGCAGTTTGAATCAGGGGGTAGCTTTCTTT	CASSLNQGVAFF
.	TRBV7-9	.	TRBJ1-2	TGTGCCAGCAGCCCTAGAGCGTGGGGGGAGGATGGCTACACCTTC	CASSPRAWGEDGYTF
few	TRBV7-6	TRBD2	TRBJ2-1	TGTGCCAGCAGCCACCCCGGGACTAGCAACAATGAGCAGTTCTTC	CASSHPGTSNNEQFF
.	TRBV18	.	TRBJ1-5	TGTGCCAGCTCACCCTTGAGTAGCAATCAGCCCCAGCATTTT	CASSPLSSNQPQHF
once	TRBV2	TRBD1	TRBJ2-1	TGTGCCAGCAGTGGGGACAGATTGGCCTACAATGAGCAGTTCTTC	CASSGDRLAYNEQFF
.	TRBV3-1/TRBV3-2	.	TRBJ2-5	TGTGCCAGCAGCCAAGCGGAGGAGACCCAGTACTTC	CASSQAEETQYF
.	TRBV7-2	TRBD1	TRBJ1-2	TGTGCCAGCAGCTGGGACAGGAACTATGGCTACACCTTC	CASSWDRNYGYTF
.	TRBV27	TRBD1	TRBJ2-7	TGTGCCAGCAGCCGGACCGGGACAGGGGCCTACGAGCAGTACTTC	CASSRTGTGAYEQYF
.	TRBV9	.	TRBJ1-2	TGTGCCAGCGGACGGGGGGCTAACGCCAACTATGGCTACACCTTC	CASGRGANANYGYTF
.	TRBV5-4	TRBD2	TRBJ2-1	TGTGCCAGCAGCGCCAGCGGGCGGGGGGATGAGCAGTTCTTC	CASSASGRGDEQFF
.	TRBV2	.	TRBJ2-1	TGTGCCAGCAGACAGAGCCTCGCCAATGAGCAGTTCTTC	CASRQSLANEQFF
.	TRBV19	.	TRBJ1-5	TGTGCCAGTAGTATAAACAGGGCGGGCAATCAGCCCCAGCATTTT	CASSINRAGNQPQHF
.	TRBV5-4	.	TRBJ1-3	TGTGCCAGCAGCCCGGGACACTTCCCCGGAAACACCATATATTTT	CASSPGHFPGNTIYF
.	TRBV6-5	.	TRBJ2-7	TGTGCCAGCAGAACGGACACAGACTACGAGCAGTACTTC	CASRTDTDYEQYF
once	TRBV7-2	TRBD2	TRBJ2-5	TGTGCCAGCAGCCCAGGGAGCTTAAGCGGGGGGGTGGCCGAGACCCAGTACTTC	CASSPGSLSGGVAETQYF
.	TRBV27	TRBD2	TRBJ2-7	TGTGCCAGCAGTTTAGGGTTAGCGGGAGGGAGCGAGCAGTACTTC	CASSLGLAGGSEQYF
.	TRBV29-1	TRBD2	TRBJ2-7	TGCAGCGTCCGGACTAGCGTCCCCTACGAGCAGTACTTC	CSVRTSVPYEQYF
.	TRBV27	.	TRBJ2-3	TGTGCCACTTCCAGTCCCTGGCGGAAGCATTCTAGCACAGATACGCAGTATTTT	CATSSPWRKHSSTDTQYF
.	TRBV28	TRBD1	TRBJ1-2	TGTGCCAGCAGTTTAACAGGGGGCGACTATGGCTACACCTTC	CASSLTGGDYGYTF
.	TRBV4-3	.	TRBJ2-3	TGCGCCAGCAGCCAAGATGTCCAGAACACAGATACGCAGTATTTT	CASSQDVQNTDTQYF
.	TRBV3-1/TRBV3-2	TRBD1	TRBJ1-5	TGTGCCAGCAGCCAAGACTCAGGACAGGGTAAACAGCCCCAGCATTTT	CASSQDSGQGKQPQHF
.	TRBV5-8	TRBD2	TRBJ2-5	TGTGCCAGCAGCCATGCCGGGACTAGCGGGCCCCAAGAGACCCAGTACTTC	CASSHAGTSGPQETQYF
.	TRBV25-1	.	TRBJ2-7	TGTGCCAGCAGTCAGCCGGGACATAGCTCCTACGAGCAGTACTTC	CASSQPGHSSYEQYF
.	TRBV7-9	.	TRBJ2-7	TGTGCCAGCAGCAGCCATCCTCAGGGCTACGAGCAGTACTTC	CASSSHPQGYEQYF
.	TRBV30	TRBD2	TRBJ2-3	TGTGCCTGGAGTGCGACTAGCGGGGGGGACACCAGCACAGATACGCAGTATTTT	CAWSATSGGDTSTDTQYF
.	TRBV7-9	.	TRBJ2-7	TGTGCCAGCAGCTCCGCGCCTAAGGGGCCGTCGCCCTACGAGCAGTACTTC	CASSSAPKGPSPYEQYF
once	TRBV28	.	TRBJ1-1	TGTGCCAGTCTCGAGGTGAACACTGAAGCTTTCTTT	CASLEVNTEAFF
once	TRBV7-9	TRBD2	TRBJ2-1	TGTGCCAGCAGCCGAGCGGGGCCGCAGGACAATGAGCAGTTCTTC	CASSRAGPQDNEQFF
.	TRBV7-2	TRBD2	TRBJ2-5	TGTGCCAGCAGCTTAGAGGGACTAGCGGGGGCCCCCGAGTACTTC	CASSLEGLAGAPEYF
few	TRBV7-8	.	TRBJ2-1	TGTGCCAGCACCGAGGGGCGGGGTGGCAGCTACAATGAGCAGTTCTTC	CASTEGRGGSYNEQFF
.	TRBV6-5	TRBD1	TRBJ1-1	TGTGCCAGCAAGGACAGGGTGAACACTGAAGCTTTCTTT	CASKDRVNTEAFF
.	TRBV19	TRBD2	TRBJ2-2	TGTGCCAGTAGTAAGGTCGGACTAGGAGGGACCGGGGAGCTGTTTTTT	CASSKVGLGGTGELFF
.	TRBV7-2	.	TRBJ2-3	TGTGCCAGCAGCTCCCCGGGACTCAATATCCCCCTTAGCACAGATACGCAGTATTTT	CASSSPGLNIPLSTDTQYF
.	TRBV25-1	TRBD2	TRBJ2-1	TGTGCCAGCGTCGGGCTAGCGGGGTACAATGAGCAGTTCTTC	CASVGLAGYNEQFF
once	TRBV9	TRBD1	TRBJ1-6	TGTGCCAGCAGCGTAGAGCTTGCAGGGGGTAATTCACCCCTCCACTTT	CASSVELAGGNSPLHF
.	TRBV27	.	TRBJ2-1	TGTGCCAGCACCGCGGACTACGATAACTACAATGAGCAGTTCTTC	CASTADYDNYNEQFF
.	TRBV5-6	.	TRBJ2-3	TGTGCCAGCAGCTTAATTACAGGGAACACAGATACGCAGTATTTT	CASSLITGNTDTQYF